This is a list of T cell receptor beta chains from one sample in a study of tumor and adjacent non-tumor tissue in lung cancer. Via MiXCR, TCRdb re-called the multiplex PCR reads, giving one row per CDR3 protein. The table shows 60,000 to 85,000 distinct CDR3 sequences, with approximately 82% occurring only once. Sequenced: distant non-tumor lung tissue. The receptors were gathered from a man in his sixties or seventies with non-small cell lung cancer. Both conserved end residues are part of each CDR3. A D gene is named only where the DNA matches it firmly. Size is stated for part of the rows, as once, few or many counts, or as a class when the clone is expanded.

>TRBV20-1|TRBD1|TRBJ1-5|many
CSASRGQRTLGNQPQHF
TGCAGTGCTAGTAGGGGGCAGCGGACTTTGGGCAATCAGCCCCAGCATTTT
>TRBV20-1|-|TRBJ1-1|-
CSASGGTTEALF
TGCAGTGCTAGCGGGGGTACGACTGAAGCTCTCTTT
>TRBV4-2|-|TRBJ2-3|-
CASSLLGNGTEDTQYF
TGCGCCAGCAGCCTTTTGGGTAACGGGACGGAAGATACGCAGTATTTT
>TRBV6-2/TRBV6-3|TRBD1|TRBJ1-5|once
CVSTYDRASMGQRQHF
TGTGTCAGCACGTATGACAGGGCTTCGATGGGTCAGCGCCAGCATTTT
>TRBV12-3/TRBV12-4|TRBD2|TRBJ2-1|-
CTSIEGGAGGTEQFF
TGTACCAGCATCGAGGGGGGAGCGGGAGGGACTGAGCAGTTCTTC
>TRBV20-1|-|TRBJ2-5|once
CSVRTGEGSETQYF
TGCAGTGTTAGAACGGGAGAAGGGAGCGAGACCCAGTACTTC
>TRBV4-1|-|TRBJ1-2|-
CASSRDGGLLVYGYTF
TGCGCCAGCAGCCGCGACGGGGGATTATTGGTATATGGCTACACCTTC
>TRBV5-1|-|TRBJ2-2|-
CASSLEGEGDSTGELFF
TGCGCCAGCAGCTTGGAGGGTGAAGGTGACTCAACCGGGGAGCTATTTTTT
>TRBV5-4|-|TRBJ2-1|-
CASSSLRGEGAQFF
TGTGCAAGCAGCTCCCTTCGGGGCGAAGGAGCGCAGTTCTTC
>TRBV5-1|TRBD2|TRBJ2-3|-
CASISSGGYRDTQYF
TGCGCCAGCATCTCTAGCGGGGGATACAGAGATACGCAGTATTTT
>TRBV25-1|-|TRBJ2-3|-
CASCEWLTDTQYF
TGTGCCAGCTGTGAATGGCTCACGGATACGCAGTATTTT
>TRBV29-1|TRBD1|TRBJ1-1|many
CSVPPQGGTEAFF
TGCAGCGTTCCCCCCCAGGGGGGGACTGAAGCTTTCTTT
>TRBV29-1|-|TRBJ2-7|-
CSTWGGSYEQYF
TGCAGCACTTGGGGCGGCTCCTACGAGCAGTACTTC
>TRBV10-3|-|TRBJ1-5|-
CAIGKGDVSGNQPQHF
TGTGCCATCGGAAAAGGGGACGTCTCTGGCAATCAGCCCCAGCATTTT
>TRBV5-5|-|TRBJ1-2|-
CANSLDLNYGYTF
TGTGCCAACAGCTTGGATCTTAACTATGGCTACACCTTC
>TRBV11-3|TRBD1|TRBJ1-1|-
CDSSLRDRTLKNEAFF
TGTGACAGCAGCTTACGGGACAGAACCCTGAAAAATGAAGCATTCTTT
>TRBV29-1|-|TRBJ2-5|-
CSAKPYPQTGEETQYF
TGCAGCGCCAAGCCCTACCCCCAGACAGGTGAAGAGACACAGTACTTC
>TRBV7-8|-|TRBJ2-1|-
CASSSPKGTSNEQFF
TGTGCCAGCAGTTCCCCAAAGGGCACATCCAATGAGCAGTTCTTC
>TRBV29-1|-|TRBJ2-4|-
CNVEDRGTMWYIQYF
TGCAACGTTGAAGATCGGGGGACAATGTGGTACATTCAGTACTTC
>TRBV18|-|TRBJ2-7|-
CASSPPPGSYEQYF
TGTGCCAGCTCACCACCCCCGGGCTCCTACGAGCAGTACTTC
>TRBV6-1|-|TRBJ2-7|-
CASRIARGSEPYEQYF
TGTGCCAGTAGAATCGCGAGGGGGTCGGAACCCTACGAGCAGTACTTC
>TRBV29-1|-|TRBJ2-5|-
CSASHSYRQETQYF
TGCAGCGCCTCGCACAGCTACCGCCAAGAGACCCAGTACTTC
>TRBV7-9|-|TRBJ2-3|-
CASSLTDRQYF
TGTGCCAGCAGCCTAACAGATAGGCAGTATTTT
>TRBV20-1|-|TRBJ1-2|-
CSAKAGSGGFNYSYTF
TGCAGTGCAAAGGCGGGGTCCGGAGGATTTAACTATAGCTACACCTTC
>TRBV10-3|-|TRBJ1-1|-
CAAAPGARENTEAFF
TGTGCCGCTGCCCCGGGGGCAAGGGAGAACACTGAAGCTTTCTTT
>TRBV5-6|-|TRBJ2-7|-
CASSFVVRDRTYEQYF
TGTGCCAGCAGTTTCGTTGTCCGGGATAGGACCTACGAGCAGTACTTC
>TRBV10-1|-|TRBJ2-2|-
CASSNRASGELFF
TGCGCCAGTAGCAACAGGGCCTCCGGGGAGCTGTTTTTT
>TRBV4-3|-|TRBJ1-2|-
CASRQGAAYGYTF
TGCGCTAGCAGACAAGGGGCGGCATATGGCTACACCTTC
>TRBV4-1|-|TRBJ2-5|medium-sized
CASSQQWGQETQYF
TGCGCCAGCAGCCAACAGTGGGGGCAAGAGACCCAGTACTTC
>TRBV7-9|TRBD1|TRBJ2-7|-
CAIEPGQGHEQYF
TGTGCCATCGAACCAGGACAGGGACACGAGCAGTACTTC
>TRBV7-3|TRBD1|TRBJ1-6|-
CASSSGQGANSPLHF
TGTGCCAGCAGCTCTGGACAGGGTGCTAATTCACCCCTCCACTTT
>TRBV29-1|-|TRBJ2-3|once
CSVRITGESTDTQYF
TGCAGCGTTCGCATTACGGGAGAGAGTACAGATACGCAGTATTTT
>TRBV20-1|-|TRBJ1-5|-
CSATNTDWKPQHF
TGCAGTGCTACGAACACGGATTGGAAGCCCCAACATTTT
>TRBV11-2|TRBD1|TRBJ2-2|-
CASSLVGTGVAGEHIF
TGTGCAAGCAGCTTAGTGGGCACAGGGGTTGCCGGGGAGCATATTTTT
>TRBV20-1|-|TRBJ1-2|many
CSASEAATVYGYTF
TGCAGTGCTAGTGAGGCCGCCACTGTCTATGGCTACACCTTC
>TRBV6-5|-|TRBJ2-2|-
CTSSYWGTVELFF
TGTACCAGCAGTTACTGGGGTACCGTGGAGCTGTTTTTT
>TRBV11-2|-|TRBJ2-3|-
CASSLDFSDGLGDTQYF
TGTGCCAGCAGCTTAGACTTTAGCGACGGGCTTGGGGATACGCAATATTTT
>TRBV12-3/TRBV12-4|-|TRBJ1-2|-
CVNILGDGYTF
TGTGTCAACATCCTGGGAGATGGCTACACCTTC
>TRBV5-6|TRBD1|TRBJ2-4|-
CASSAAGTGVVGNTQYF
TGTGCCAGCAGCGCTGCCGGTACAGGGGTCGTTGGAAACACTCAGTACTTC
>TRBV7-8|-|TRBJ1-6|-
CAVRQDSLYNSPLHF
TGTGCCGTCCGACAGGATAGCCTCTATAATTCACCCCTCCACTTT
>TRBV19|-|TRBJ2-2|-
CASRTGPNTGELFF
TGTGCCAGTAGGACCGGGCCAAACACCGGGGAGCTGTTTTTT
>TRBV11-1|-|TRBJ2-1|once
CGSSLARAYNEQFF
TGTGGCAGCAGCTTAGCGAGGGCCTACAATGAGCAGTTCTTC
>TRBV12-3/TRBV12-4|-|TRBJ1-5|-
CASSLGTVGNLPQHF
TGTGCCAGCAGTTTAGGGACAGTGGGCAATCTGCCCCAACATTTT
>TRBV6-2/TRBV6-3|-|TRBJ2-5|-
CGSSYGQGTMGETHYF
TGTGGCAGCAGTTACGGGCAGGGAACGATGGGGGAGACCCACTACTTC
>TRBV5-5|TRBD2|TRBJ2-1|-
CASILDGGGYNEHIF
TGTGCCAGCATCTTGGATGGGGGGGGATACAATGAGCACATCTTC
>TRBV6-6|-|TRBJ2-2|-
CASRQGVGNTGELFF
TGTGCCAGCAGACAGGGTGTTGGGAACACTGGGGAGCTGTTTTTT
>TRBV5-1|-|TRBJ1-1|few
CASSFNMNTEAFF
TGCGCCAGCAGCTTTAATATGAACACTGAAGCTTTCTTT
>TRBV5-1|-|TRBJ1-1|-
CASGFNMNTEASF
TGCGCCAGCGGCTTTAATATGAACACTGAAGCTTCCTTT
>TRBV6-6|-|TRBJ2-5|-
CASNYSRGRGRKTQYF
TGTGCCAGCAATTACTCGAGGGGCAGGGGAAGGAAGACCCAGTACTTC
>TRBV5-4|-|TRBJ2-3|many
CASSLQRTSTDTQYF
TGTGCCAGCAGCTTGCAACGGACTAGCACAGATACGCAGTATTTT
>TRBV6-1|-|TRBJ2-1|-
CASSGIGDFDEQFF
TGTGCCAGCAGTGGGATAGGGGATTTTGATGAGCAGTTCTTC
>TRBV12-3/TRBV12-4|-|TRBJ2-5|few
CDSSLTGETQYF
TGTGACAGCAGCCTGACGGGGGAGACCCAGTACTTC
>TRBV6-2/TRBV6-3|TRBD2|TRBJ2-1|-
CASSYSGTSGVYKEQFF
TGTGCCAGCAGTTACTCCGGGACTAGCGGGGTCTACAAAGAGCAGTTCTTC
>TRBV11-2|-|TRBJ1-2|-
CASNQRLYGYTF
TGTGCCAGCAACCAAAGACTATATGGCTACACCTTC
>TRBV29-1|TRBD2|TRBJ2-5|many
CSVEFYWTSGGKQEKQYF
TGCAGCGTTGAATTCTATTGGACTAGCGGGGGGAAACAAGAGAAACAGTACTTC
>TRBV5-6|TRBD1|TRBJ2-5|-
CARSWDTGGYLQETQYF
TGTGCCAGGAGCTGGGATACAGGGGGTTACCTCCAAGAGACCCAGTACTTC